Listed below are T cell receptor beta chains from one sample, sequenced in a study of blood T cell repertoires in COVID-19. Profiled with immunoSEQ multiplex PCR; TCRdb holds only in-frame clones, not every one. The profile shows about 160,000 clones, around 85% of them singletons. Sequenced input: peripheral blood. These receptors came from a human donor with acute or convalescent COVID-19. The donor label of this sample is uncertain. Each CDR3 is given with its conserved first and last residue. The D gene is left open where the match is weak.

len: 15; d_gene: .; v_gene: TRBV5-1; j_gene: TRBJ2-7; CDR3aa: CASSLGRGRTYEQYF
len: 14; d_gene: .; v_gene: TRBV7-2; j_gene: TRBJ2-7; CDR3aa: CASSPRTASYEQYF
len: 13; d_gene: .; v_gene: TRBV12-3/TRBV12-4; j_gene: TRBJ2-7; CDR3aa: CASSLAASYEQYF
len: 17; d_gene: TRBD1; v_gene: TRBV7-2; j_gene: TRBJ1-4; CDR3aa: CASSLVPGGGPNEKLFF
len: 16; d_gene: .; v_gene: TRBV5-1; j_gene: TRBJ2-7; CDR3aa: CASSPRPDTPTYEQYF
len: 13; d_gene: .; v_gene: TRBV9; j_gene: TRBJ1-2; CDR3aa: CASSVDVNYGYTF
len: 15; d_gene: .; v_gene: TRBV5-4; j_gene: TRBJ1-5; CDR3aa: CASSLGGGSNQPQHF
len: 12; d_gene: .; v_gene: TRBV7-9; j_gene: TRBJ1-5; CDR3aa: CASSNGRQPQHF
len: 17; d_gene: .; v_gene: TRBV14; j_gene: TRBJ1-5; CDR3aa: CASSPPSPRFSNQPQHF
len: 13; d_gene: .; v_gene: TRBV6-6; j_gene: TRBJ2-5; CDR3aa: CASSSQTPETQYF
len: 11; d_gene: .; v_gene: TRBV11-2; j_gene: TRBJ2-1; CDR3aa: CASSLAREQFF
len: 14; d_gene: TRBD1; v_gene: TRBV9; j_gene: TRBJ1-1; CDR3aa: CASSVHRDRGEAFF
len: 14; d_gene: TRBD1; v_gene: TRBV6-5; j_gene: TRBJ1-1; CDR3aa: CASTSGTANTEAFF
len: 15; d_gene: TRBD1; v_gene: TRBV11-2; j_gene: TRBJ2-2; CDR3aa: CASRLQGSVAGELFF
len: 15; d_gene: TRBD1; v_gene: TRBV27; j_gene: TRBJ2-7; CDR3aa: CASSKKGTDSYEQYF
len: 15; d_gene: TRBD1; v_gene: TRBV9; j_gene: TRBJ1-5; CDR3aa: CASSNRDRPNQPQHF
len: 15; d_gene: TRBD1; v_gene: TRBV5-1; j_gene: TRBJ1-2; CDR3aa: CASSFMTGGYYGYTF
len: 16; d_gene: .; v_gene: TRBV5-8; j_gene: TRBJ1-3; CDR3aa: CASSPVGLISGNTIYF
len: 15; d_gene: .; v_gene: TRBV19; j_gene: TRBJ2-1; CDR3aa: CASSKDVTVQGEQFF
len: 13; d_gene: .; v_gene: TRBV28; j_gene: TRBJ2-2; CDR3aa: CASSRRNTGELFF
len: 12; d_gene: .; v_gene: TRBV3-1/TRBV3-2; j_gene: TRBJ1-3; CDR3aa: CASSHSQNTIYF
len: 16; d_gene: TRBD2; v_gene: TRBV5-1; j_gene: TRBJ2-5; CDR3aa: CASSYTSGGHQETQYF
len: 17; d_gene: TRBD1; v_gene: TRBV27; j_gene: TRBJ1-6; CDR3aa: CASSLLSRQGYNSPLHF
len: 14; d_gene: .; v_gene: TRBV18; j_gene: TRBJ1-1; CDR3aa: CASSPGGAYTEAFF
len: 15; d_gene: TRBD1; v_gene: TRBV24-1; j_gene: TRBJ2-1; CDR3aa: CATSDLRDSGNEQFF
len: 13; d_gene: .; v_gene: TRBV5-1; j_gene: TRBJ1-1; CDR3aa: CASSFRENTEAFF
len: 13; d_gene: TRBD1; v_gene: TRBV5-4; j_gene: TRBJ1-4; CDR3aa: CASKRQGDEKLFF
len: 11; d_gene: .; v_gene: TRBV6-5; j_gene: TRBJ2-1; CDR3aa: CASISYNEQFF
len: 17; d_gene: TRBD2; v_gene: TRBV5-4; j_gene: TRBJ2-5; CDR3aa: CASSRGGLGGFQETQYF
len: 11; d_gene: TRBD1; v_gene: TRBV28; j_gene: TRBJ2-7; CDR3aa: CASNHRGEQYF
len: 13; d_gene: .; v_gene: TRBV30; j_gene: TRBJ2-7; CDR3aa: CAWSVGRNYEQYF
len: 15; d_gene: .; v_gene: TRBV2; j_gene: TRBJ1-2; CDR3aa: CASSPPTAERRGYTF
len: 15; d_gene: .; v_gene: TRBV28; j_gene: TRBJ1-5; CDR3aa: CASSFYRQARQPQHF
len: 15; d_gene: .; v_gene: TRBV2; j_gene: TRBJ1-1; CDR3aa: CASSESVGRGTEAFF
len: 17; d_gene: TRBD2; v_gene: TRBV5-1; j_gene: TRBJ2-5; CDR3aa: CASSLAASGDSKETQYF
len: 14; d_gene: TRBD1; v_gene: TRBV3-1/TRBV3-2; j_gene: TRBJ2-5; CDR3aa: CASSQDRGLKTQYF
len: 14; d_gene: .; v_gene: TRBV5-1; j_gene: TRBJ1-3; CDR3aa: CASSPNALGNTIYF
len: 14; d_gene: TRBD1; v_gene: TRBV7-9; j_gene: TRBJ2-5; CDR3aa: CASRRQGAQETQYF
len: 15; d_gene: .; v_gene: TRBV19; j_gene: TRBJ1-4; CDR3aa: CASSLRQISGEKLFF
len: 15; d_gene: TRBD1; v_gene: TRBV6-5; j_gene: TRBJ1-1; CDR3aa: CASSYLGQGTTEAFF
len: 14; d_gene: TRBD2; v_gene: TRBV28; j_gene: TRBJ2-5; CDR3aa: CASTLAGGQETQYF
len: 12; d_gene: TRBD1; v_gene: TRBV6-2/TRBV6-3; j_gene: TRBJ1-1; CDR3aa: CASSQQTGKAFF